The 7 T cell receptor beta chains below were found in one sample sequenced in a study of vaccination and CD4 T cells after COVID-19. Treatment defined: approximately 10-day PBMC culture with coronavirus spike peptide pools or control peptides (ViraFEST assay). Sequence data for DNA of cultured CD4+ T cells were generated by the Oncomine TCR Beta short-read assay. Each CDR3 protein gets one entry after TCRdb re-called the PCR reads with MiXCR. Altogether around 10,000 distinct CDR3 sequences are present, over 50% being singletons, with the ten largest covering roughly 20%. These receptors have no known antigen. The sample consisted of CD4+ T cells from blood, cultured in vitro. These receptors all stem from a human donor who had recovered from COVID-19.

The rearrangement joins TRBV6-1 to TRBJ2-7; possible D gene TRBD2, 6 bases. V lost 1 base and J lost 9, with 10 bases in between. Germline V gene data show CDR1 as MNHNS and CDR2 as SASEGT. CDR3 length: 12 residues. CDR3 in amino acids: CASSEGYSGQYF. The CDR3 coding sequence is TGTGCCAGCAGTGAAGGGTATAGCGGGCAGTACTTC.

The V and J genes are TRBV20-1 and TRBJ2-2; TRBD1 matches 7 bases. The CDR3 extends over 14 amino acids. With V trimmed by 2 bases and J by 5 bases, 5 bases remained unmatched. CDR1 DFQATT and CDR2 SNEGSKA come from the germline V gene (reference sequence). The chain's CDR3 is CSARPGGLTGELFF. CDR3 nucleotides: TGCAGTGCTAGACCAGGGGGATTAACCGGGGAGCTGTTTTTT.

The chain joins TRBV9 to TRBJ2-2; a possible D gene is TRBD2 (6 bases). The V end lost 4 bases, the J end lost 0 bases, and 19 bases lay between the germline ends. CDR1 is SGDLS, CDR2 YYNGEE, per germline. This CDR3 comprises 18 residues. The CDR3 sequence is CASSQIKSGGSNTGELFF. CDR3 nucleotide sequence: TGTGCCAGCAGCCAGATAAAGAGTGGGGGGTCGAACACCGGGGAGCTGTTTTTT.

The genes are TRBV6-1 and TRBJ1-1; D unresolved. Germline values: CDR1 MNHNS, CDR2 SASEGT. CDR3 length: 15 amino acids. Deletions cut 6 bases from V and 0 bases from J, with 14 bases between. The CDR3 nucleotides are TGTGCCAGCAGAGCCGGTCTTAACATGAACACTGAAGCTTTCTTT. This encodes CASRAGLNMNTEAFF.

V is TRBV28 and J is TRBJ2-3, with D perhaps assigned TRBD1 or TRBD2 (5 bases each). This CDR3 has 17 amino acids. Per the germline V gene, CDR1 is MDHEN and CDR2 is SYDVKM. Trimming left V 2 bases short and J 4 bases short, with 19 bases between. This CDR3 is CASSLQTPGRRPDTQYF. CDR3 sequence (DNA): TGTGCCAGCAGTTTACAGACGCCGGGACGACGCCCAGATACGCAGTATTTT.

The gene calls are TRBV6-2 or TRBV6-3 and TRBJ2-3; D remains ambiguous. CDR1 is MNHEY, CDR2 SVGEGT, per germline. The CDR3 sequence is 13 residues long. The V and J ends lost 6 bases and 8 bases respectively, with 15 bases between them. The CDR3 spells CASRPALRGTQYF. The DNA for the CDR3 is TGTGCCAGCAGGCCCGCCTTGCGTGGTACGCAGTATTTT.

This chain connects TRBV5-1 to TRBJ1-5; the D gene is possibly TRBD1 (6 bases). CDR3 length: 15 amino acids. Germline values: CDR1 SGHRS, CDR2 YFSETQ. Trimming shortened V by 0 bases and J by 0 bases, and 7 bases separated the two germline ends. CDR3 in DNA: TGCGCCAGCAGCTTGGAGGGGGTTAGCAATCAGCCCCAGCATTTT. It yields the protein CASSLEGVSNQPQHF.